This T cell receptor (beta chain) emerged from a study of glioma-infiltrating T cells after dendritic cell vaccination. About the study: Treatment, given 2003 to 2012, was autologous tumor lysate-pulsed dendritic cell vaccination.

The CDR3 spans 14 residues. CDR1 SGHRS and CDR2 YFSETQ come from the germline V gene. Regarding time point: after dendritic cell vaccination, including at tumor progression/relapse. This table comes from immunoSEQ multiplex PCR, and its TCRdb copy is limited to in-frame clones, with some not included. The sample lists tens of thousands of clones, approximately 87% occurring once. As for this clone: The junction departs from the called germline gene at one end, perhaps through a read error.

This TCR was sampled from a human donor with glioblastoma. The sample was blood, taken after dendritic cell vaccination. This chain joins TRBV5-1 and TRBJ1-6, with D maybe TRBD1 (5 bases). CDR3 DNA sequence: TGCGCCAGCAGATTGGGGGTAGCGAATTCACCCCTCCACTTT. It translates to CASRLGVANSPLHF. The full variable domain, in which reference TRBV5-1 and TRBJ1-6 provide the parts outside the CDR3, is KAGVTQTPRYLIKTRGQQVTLSCSPISGHRSVSWYQQTPGQGLQFLFEYFSETQRNKGNFPGRFSGRQFSNSRSEMNVSTLELGDSALYLCASRLGVANSPLHFGNGTRLTVT.